This T cell receptor beta chain stems from a study of T-cell reconstitution after alpha-beta-depleted transplantation in children. Study-wide findings and caveats: It was newly produced T cells that mostly accounted for T-cell counts and diversity one year after transplant.

The CDR3 covers 12 residues. Trimming at V came to 9 bases and at J to 3 bases, leaving 1 base not matched to a gene. Germline-derived CDR1 and CDR2 are MNHNY and SVGAGI (reference sequence). In regard to this clonotype: What it binds is not known.

The TCRbeta library was prepared with unique molecular identifiers. TCRdb called the PCR reads again in MiXCR, with one record for every CDR3 protein. Of hundreds of thousands of distinct CDR3 sequences listed, approximately 15% are singletons. This TCR was recovered from a male patient aged 5 to 17 who had a stem cell transplant for acute lymphoblastic leukemia, so the T cells may come from the graft donor. The material sequenced was PBMCs, mostly from graft donor cells, taken 360 days after TCRalphabeta/CD19-depleted stem cell transplant. The V and J genes are TRBV6-6 and TRBJ2-7, with 11 bases that match TRBD1. The CDR3 loop is CASGTGGYEQYF. CDR3 sequence (DNA): TGTGCCAGTGGGACAGGGGGCTACGAGCAGTACTTC.